Below are 32 T cell receptor beta chains sequenced from a single sample in a study of blood T cell repertoires in COVID-19. Only in-frame clones appear in the TCRdb table, and some are missing; sequencing was by immunoSEQ multiplex PCR. The sample comprises 240,000 or so clones, about 80% of which are singletons, and 1.9% rests with the top ten. The specimen was peripheral blood. These receptors were taken from a woman older than 75 with acute or convalescent COVID-19.

The chain couples TRBV6-5 to TRBJ2-7, with 7 nucleotides matching TRBD2. CDR1 MNHEY and CDR2 SVGAGI come from the germline V gene. The J segment lost 1 base and the V segment lost 7 bases, leaving 10 bases of the junction unmatched. There are 15 residues in the CDR3. In DNA form, the CDR3 reads TGTGCCAGCAACCCTCGAGGGAGGGGATCCTACGAGCAGTACTTC. Its protein product is CASNPRGRGSYEQYF.

The chain has TRBV7-2 and TRBJ2-1; TRBD2 aligns across 13 bases. The germline gives CDR1 SGHTA, CDR2 FQGNSA. The CDR3 sequence is 17 residues long. J lost 9 bases, V lost 4 bases, and 12 bases had no gene match. The CDR3 loop is CASSSSGLAGDKGEQFF. As DNA, the CDR3 is TGTGCCAGCAGCTCTTCAGGACTAGCGGGAGATAAGGGTGAGCAGTTCTTC.

The V gene is TRBV19, the J gene TRBJ2-6; D remains ambiguous. The CDR3 is made up of 17 amino acids. Germline assignment: CDR1 LNHDA and CDR2 SQIVND (reference sequence). V lost 2 bases and J 0 bases, leaving 11 bases between the germline ends. In nucleotides, the CDR3 is TGTGCCAGTAGTATAAGCAGGTCGAGCTCTGGGGCCAACGTCCTGACTTTC. Amino acid sequence: CASSISRSSSGANVLTF.

The chain combines TRBV19 with TRBJ2-7, with D perhaps matching TRBD1 (6 bases). Looked up from germline, CDR1 is LNHDA and CDR2 is SQIVND (reference sequence). CDR3 length: 14 amino acids. The V end was cut by 8 bases, the J end by 2 bases, with 16 bases between. For the CDR3, the DNA is TGTGCCAGTTCCGGGACATGGATGCCCTACGAGCAGTACTTC. Its translation: CASSGTWMPYEQYF.

The J gene is TRBJ1-1, the V gene TRBV4-1, with TRBD1 matching 7 bases. J was trimmed by 0 bases and V by 1 base; bases with no gene match: 5. Germline CDR1 is MGHRA and CDR2 is YSYEKL. There are 16 residues in the CDR3. CDR3 protein: CASSQAPTGMNTEAFF. For the CDR3, the DNA is TGCGCCAGCAGCCAAGCTCCGACAGGGATGAACACTGAAGCTTTCTTT.

The chain combines TRBV7-8 with TRBJ2-7; tentative D call: TRBD1 (5 bases). The V gene lost 5 bases and the J gene lost 4 bases, with 18 bases spanning the gap. The CDR3 has 15 amino acids. Germline assignment: CDR1 SGHVS and CDR2 FQNEAQ. In DNA, the CDR3 is TGTGCCAGCAGCCTCTCGCCAGGGATGGAATACGAGCAGTACTTC. Translating gives CASSLSPGMEYEQYF. The complete variable domain, with remaining parts taken from reference TRBV7-8 and TRBJ2-7, reads GAGVSQSPRYKVAKRGQDVALRCDPISGHVSLFWYQQALGQGPEFLTYFQNEAQLDKSGLPSDRFFAERPEGSVSTLKIQRTQQEDSAVYLCASSLSPGMEYEQYFGPGTRLTVT.

This chain joins TRBV7-2 and TRBJ1-1; D remains unclear. Germline CDR1 is SGHTA and CDR2 is FQGNSA. CDR3 length: 13 residues. V was shortened by 2 bases and J by 3 bases, with 7 bases between the two germline ends. CDR3 region: CASSLMSYTEAFF. CDR3 DNA: TGTGCCAGCAGCTTAATGAGTTACACTGAAGCTTTCTTT.

The chain has TRBV5-4 and TRBJ2-3; 9 bases agree with TRBD2. Germline CDR1 SGHNT, CDR2 YYREEE (reference sequence). CDR3 length: 15 amino acids. V gave up 0 bases and J gave up 2 bases; unmatched junction bases: 1. The CDR3 loop reads CASSLERGATDTQYF. CDR3 coding DNA: TGTGCCAGCAGCTTGGAGCGGGGGGCCACAGATACGCAGTATTTT.

J is TRBJ2-7 and V is TRBV19; TRBD2 matches at 12 bases. This CDR3 region has 17 residues. Germline V gene sequence: CDR1 LNHDA, CDR2 SQIVND (reference sequence). V trimming: 4 bases; J trimming: 0 bases; junction bases outside the gene matches: 7. CDR3 coding DNA: TGTGCCAGTAGTACCGGGACTAGCGGGCAATTCTCCTACGAGCAGTACTTC. This gives the protein CASSTGTSGQFSYEQYF.

V and J are TRBV27 and TRBJ2-3; no clear D gene. The CDR3 has 14 amino acids. Germline CDR1 reads MNHEY; CDR2 reads SMNVEV (reference sequence). V lost 0 bases to trimming and J lost 5 bases, with 9 bases between them. This CDR3 reads CASSLSALGDTQYF. The CDR3 bases are TGTGCCAGCAGTTTATCCGCTCTAGGAGATACGCAGTATTTT.

The rearrangement uses TRBV11-3 and TRBJ2-5; D uncertain. Germline V gives CDR1 SGHNT, CDR2 YENEEA. CDR3 length equals 13 residues. The germline V and J ends were trimmed by 1 base and 2 bases, with 5 bases remaining between them. The CDR3 nucleotides are TGTGCCAGCAGCTTAGCCCTTCAAGAGACCCAGTACTTC. Amino acids: CASSLALQETQYF.

DNA of the CDR3: TGTGCCATCAGTCGTACAGATAGCTCCTACAATGAGCAGTTCTTC. Its protein product is CAISRTDSSYNEQFF. The gene calls are TRBV10-3 and TRBJ2-1; D uncertain. Germline loops: CDR1 ENHRY, CDR2 SYGVKD. There are 15 residues in the CDR3. The ends were cut back, 5 bases at V and 0 bases at J, with 11 bases in the middle.

The chain combines TRBV7-2 with TRBJ2-3; TRBD2 is a possible D gene (6 bases). The CDR3 is made up of 15 amino acids. Germline V gene sequence: CDR1 SGHTA, CDR2 FQGNSA. Trimming removed 8 bases from V and 1 base from J, with 16 bases in between. The CDR3 DNA is TGTGCCAGCCGCTCTCCCGGCGGGGGCACAGATACGCAGTATTTT. Its translation is CASRSPGGGTDTQYF.

The rearrangement links TRBV4-2 to TRBJ2-7, with 7 bases aligning to TRBD2. The CDR3 sequence is 13 residues long. Germline CDR1 and CDR2: LGHNA and YNFKEQ. J gave up 5 bases and V 2 bases, and 3 bases lay outside the gene matches. CDR3 sequence reads: CASSQSGLDEQYF. The CDR3 nucleotides read TGTGCCAGCAGCCAATCCGGACTAGACGAGCAGTACTTC.

J is TRBJ1-2 and V is TRBV3-1 (or the pseudogene TRBV3-2), with D tentatively TRBD1 (6 bases). This CDR3 spans 14 amino acids. The V and J ends lost 4 bases and 5 bases respectively, with 14 bases between them. Germline V gives CDR1 LGHDT, CDR2 YNNKEL (reference sequence). This CDR3 is CASSLSGGAYGYTF. The DNA of the CDR3 is TGTGCCAGCAGCCTCTCGGGGGGCGCTTATGGCTACACCTTC.

The chain has TRBV6-5 and TRBJ2-5, with TRBD2 matching over 7 bases. The CDR3 contains 15 residues. Germline-derived CDR1 and CDR2 are MNHEY and SVGAGI. The V and J ends lost 1 base and 0 bases, in that order; junction bases with no gene match: 2. CDR3 bases: TGTGCCAGCAGTTACTGGGGGGGTAACCAAGAGACCCAGTACTTC. Translating it yields CASSYWGGNQETQYF.

The chain couples TRBV3-1 (or the pseudogene TRBV3-2) to TRBJ2-2; no definite D call. The V end was cut by 4 bases, the J end by 6 bases, with 6 bases between. Germline V gene data show CDR1 as LGHDT and CDR2 as YNNKEL (reference sequence). The CDR3 contains 12 residues. CDR3 nucleotide sequence: TGTGCCAGCAGCCCGACTCCCGGGGAGCTGTTTTTT. This gives the protein CASSPTPGELFF.

This chain connects TRBV7-2 to TRBJ2-5; maybe TRBD1 (6 bases). Germline-derived CDR1 and CDR2 are SGHTA and FQGNSA. The V gene lost 5 bases and the J gene lost 5 bases, with 18 bases spanning the gap. The length of the CDR3 is 15 residues. CDR3: CASSTTPGTIETQYF. In DNA, the CDR3 is TGTGCCAGCAGCACCACACCCGGGACAATTGAGACCCAGTACTTC.

CDR3 sequence (DNA): TGCGCCAGCAGCCAGGGGAGCGGGGGGGCTTACAATGAGCAGTTCTTC. It is translated as CASSQGSGGAYNEQFF. This chain uses TRBV4-3 with TRBJ2-1; TRBD2 matches 10 bases. The CDR3 has 16 residues. After removal of 3 bases from V and 4 bases from J, the junction contained 6 bases not matched to a gene. CDR1 and CDR2 from the germline V gene are LGHNA and YSLEER.

The CDR3: CASSQRAGGYTDTQYF. CDR3 coding DNA: TGTGCCAGCAGCCAAAGAGCGGGGGGTTACACAGATACGCAGTATTTT. The V gene is TRBV5-4, the J gene TRBJ2-3; 9 nucleotides agree with TRBD2. Trimming cost V 4 bases and J 2 bases; bases outside gene matches: 8. The germline gives CDR1 SGHNT, CDR2 YYREEE (reference sequence). The CDR3 totals 16 residues.

This chain connects TRBV18 to TRBJ1-5; TRBD1 matches at 7 bases. This CDR3 spans 16 amino acids. From germline, CDR1 is KGHSH and CDR2 LQKENI. The J segment lost 3 bases and the V segment lost 3 bases, leaving 8 bases of the junction unmatched. CDR3 sequence: CASSPTLGQINQPQHF. The CDR3 DNA sequence: TGTGCCAGCTCACCGACCCTGGGACAGATCAATCAGCCCCAGCATTTT.

This clone was detected once. DNA of the CDR3: TGTGCCAGCAGCCAAGATCTAACAGGGAGGGGCTATGGCTACACCTTC. Protein product: CASSQDLTGRGYGYTF. The chain uses TRBV4-2 and TRBJ1-2; D perhaps matches TRBD1 (6 bases). Per germline, CDR1 LGHNA and CDR2 YNFKEQ. Trimming removed 0 bases at V and 4 bases at J, with 15 bases between. The CDR3 runs 16 residues.

On this clone itself: Just one base apart from a much larger clone, this may be a read error. The gene calls are TRBV6-6 and TRBJ2-7; 7 bases map to TRBD1. The length of the CDR3 is 14 residues. The V gene end was trimmed by 7 bases and the J gene end by 0 bases; junction bases not matched to a gene: 6. Germline V CDR1 and CDR2: MNHNY, SVGAGI (reference sequence). CDR3 DNA sequence: TGTGCCAGCACCAAGACAGGGCCCTCCTACGAGCAGTACTTC. Its protein product is CASTKTGPSYEQYF.

This clone was seen a handful of times. The chain uses TRBV15 and TRBJ1-4; the D is unclear. V shed 5 bases and J shed 0 bases, with 19 bases lying between them. CDR1 is LNHNV and CDR2 is YYDKDF in the germline V gene (reference sequence). The CDR3 runs to 18 residues. The CDR3 region is CATSPRRPIGATNEKLFF. CDR3 coding DNA: TGTGCCACCAGCCCTCGTCGTCCCATCGGGGCAACTAATGAAAAACTGTTTTTT.

This clone has only a few counts. The V call is TRBV19, the J call TRBJ2-1, with 9 bases lining up with TRBD2. Trimming at V came to 4 bases and at J to 0 bases, leaving 4 bases not matched to a gene. The CDR3 contains 16 residues. Germline V gene data show CDR1 as LNHDA and CDR2 as SQIVND (reference sequence). CDR3 DNA: TGTGCCAGTAGTACCCTGCGGGAGGGCTCCTACAATGAGCAGTTCTTC. The encoded protein is CASSTLREGSYNEQFF.

V is TRBV6-5 and J is TRBJ1-2; D gene uncertain. V lost 6 bases and J lost 8, with 19 bases in between. Germline values: CDR1 MNHEY, CDR2 SVGAGI. The CDR3 has 14 amino acids. The CDR3 DNA follows: TGTGCCAGCAGGCGACTCGCCGGGTTGGAGGGCTACACCTTC. Translation: CASRRLAGLEGYTF.

In the case of this clone: Other DNA variants within this sample encode the same CDR3. V usage is TRBV7-2 and J usage is TRBJ2-5; 10 bases agree with TRBD1. This CDR3 spans 13 amino acids. Germline V gene data show CDR1 as SGHTA and CDR2 as FQGNSA. The V and J ends lost 4 bases and 5 bases, in that order; junction bases with no gene match: 1. The CDR3 spells CASSSDRGETQYF. CDR3 bases: TGTGCCAGCAGCTCGGACAGGGGGGAGACCCAGTACTTC.

The chain links TRBV10-3 to TRBJ2-3; 7 nucleotides match TRBD2. The germline gives CDR1 ENHRY, CDR2 SYGVKD. With 3 bases clipped from V and 4 bases from J, the junction kept 4 bases outside the gene matches. The CDR3 has 14 residues. CDR3 in DNA: TGTGCCATCAGTGATGGCGGGAGCGCAGATACGCAGTATTTT. It encodes CAISDGGSADTQYF.

CDR3 protein: CASSQEQREVHEQFF. The CDR3 DNA follows: TGTGCCAGCAGCCAAGAGCAGCGGGAGGTACATGAGCAGTTCTTC. The chain recombines TRBV3-1 (or the pseudogene TRBV3-2) with TRBJ2-1; 9 positions match TRBD2. J lost 8 bases, V lost 0 bases, and 5 bases had no gene match. In germline, CDR1 is LGHDT, CDR2 YNNKEL (reference sequence). CDR3 length equals 15 residues.

V usage is TRBV7-6 and J usage is TRBJ1-1, with 8 bases fitting TRBD1. V shed 1 base, J shed 4 bases, and the junction held 8 bases outside the gene matches. The CDR3 covers 16 residues. Germline V gives CDR1 SGHVS, CDR2 FNYEAQ. The CDR3 DNA reads TGTGCCAGCAGCTTAGAGCTGGACAGGGTGAGCACTGAAGCTTTCTTT. This encodes CASSLELDRVSTEAFF.

V gene TRBV30 combines with J gene TRBJ1-1; no clear D gene. Trimming cost V 2 bases and J 4 bases, with 8 bases left between them. The CDR3 is made up of 12 amino acids. From germline, CDR1 is GTSNPN and CDR2 SVGIG (reference sequence). The CDR3 region is CAWSRGSTEAFF. The CDR3 region has the DNA TGTGCCTGGAGTCGGGGAAGCACTGAAGCTTTCTTT.

The V call is TRBV2, the J call TRBJ1-1; TRBD1 matches 10 bases. CDR3 length: 14 residues. Trimming removed 6 bases from V and 4 bases from J; junction bases left unmatched: 5. Per the germline V gene, CDR1 is SNHLY and CDR2 is FYNNEI. The CDR3 spells CASSLDRGITEAFF. Written as DNA, the CDR3 is TGTGCCAGCAGCCTGGACAGGGGGATCACTGAAGCTTTCTTT. Full variable domain (rest looked up from reference TRBV2 and TRBJ1-1): EPEVTQTPSHQVTQMGQEVILRCVPISNHLYFYWYRQILGQKVEFLVSFYNNEISEKSEIFDDQFSVERPDGSNFTLKIRSTKLEDSAMYFCASSLDRGITEAFFGQGTRLTVV.